Below are 30 T cell receptor beta chains sequenced from a single sample in a study of cytomegalovirus exposure and HLA in healthy donors. PCR used 60 Vbeta primers and 13 Jbeta primers. Clones were sequenced by immunoSEQ multiplex PCR, and TCRdb holds only the in-frame ones, with some missing. The sample lists about 180,000 clones; more than 70% were seen once. The sequenced sample was PBMCs. Receptor source: a girl aged 10 to 17 in good health and CMV-seropositive.

This clone was seen a handful of times. The chain joins TRBV2 to TRBJ2-1; TRBD2 agrees at 7 bases. The germline CDR1 and CDR2 sequences are SNHLY and FYNNEI. The V and J ends lost 7 bases and 7 bases, in that order; junction bases with no gene match: 16. The length of the CDR3 is 16 residues. The CDR3 DNA reads as TGTGCCAGCACCGTTGCTGGCGGGAGACCGGGGAATGAGCAGTTCTTC. Translated: CASTVAGGRPGNEQFF.

The chain combines TRBV2 with TRBJ2-7, with D possibly being TRBD1 (6 bases). Germline loops: CDR1 SNHLY, CDR2 FYNNEI. The CDR3 totals 13 residues. V was cut by 6 bases and J by 2 bases, with 11 bases left in between. DNA of the CDR3: TGTGCCAGCAGCGAAAGGGACACCTACGAGCAGTACTTC. Translated, it gives CASSERDTYEQYF.

The chain joins TRBV19 to TRBJ1-5, with 7 bases aligning to TRBD1. With 9 bases clipped from V and 6 bases from J, the junction kept 14 bases outside the gene matches. The germline gives CDR1 LNHDA, CDR2 SQIVND (reference sequence). The CDR3 consists of 15 residues. The CDR3 DNA reads TGTGCCAGCCGAGACAAGGGGGCGCAGGGTCAGCCCCAGCATTTT. It is translated as CASRDKGAQGQPQHF.

A note on this clone: Other DNA sequences in the sample encode the same CDR3. This chain uses TRBV27 with TRBJ1-5; D is uncertain. V lost 3 bases, J lost 0 bases, and 9 bases lay in between. Germline values: CDR1 MNHEY, CDR2 SMNVEV (reference sequence). The CDR3 consists of 15 residues. The CDR3 loop reads CASSLWGDSNQPQHF. As DNA, the CDR3 is TGTGCCAGCAGTTTGTGGGGAGATAGCAATCAGCCCCAGCATTTT.

The CDR3 protein is CASARGGEYEQYF. CDR3 DNA: TGTGCCAGCGCCCGAGGGGGGGAGTACGAGCAGTACTTC. The gene calls are TRBV27 and TRBJ2-7, with D maybe TRBD2 (7 bases). The CDR3 is made up of 13 amino acids. Per the germline V gene, CDR1 is MNHEY and CDR2 is SMNVEV (reference sequence). Deletions cut 8 bases from V and 4 bases from J, with 15 bases between.

The sample holds one count of this clone. V usage is TRBV11-2 and J usage is TRBJ2-7; TRBD2 agrees at 12 bases. After removal of 5 bases from V and 6 bases from J, the junction contained 11 bases not matched to a gene. Per germline, CDR1 SGHAT and CDR2 FQNNGV. The CDR3 consists of 16 residues. CDR3 region: CASSQTSGRRRGEQYF. The CDR3 nucleotides are TGTGCCAGCAGCCAAACTAGCGGGAGGCGCCGTGGCGAGCAGTACTTC.

This clone was seen a single time. The rearrangement uses TRBV4-1 and TRBJ1-2; possibly TRBD1 for D (5 bases). V was clipped by 4 bases and J by 4 bases, with 22 bases between them. The CDR3 loop spans 17 amino acids. Germline loops: CDR1 MGHRA, CDR2 YSYEKL. The CDR3 is CASSPQVGGWILYGYTF. CDR3 DNA: TGCGCCAGCAGCCCACAAGTGGGGGGGTGGATCCTCTATGGCTACACCTTC.

J is TRBJ2-7 and V is TRBV19; D uncertain. V was pared by 9 bases and J by 1 base, with 10 bases between. Germline CDR1 LNHDA, CDR2 SQIVND (reference sequence). This CDR3 contains 12 residues. In nucleotides, the CDR3 is TGTGCCAGCTCTAGTGGGTCCTACGAGCAGTACTTC. Translation gives CASSSGSYEQYF.

The chain is built from TRBV5-1 and TRBJ1-2, with 8 nucleotides matching TRBD1. Trimming at V came to 4 bases and at J to 4 bases, leaving 9 bases not matched to a gene. The germline CDR1 and CDR2 sequences are SGHRS and YFSETQ. The CDR3 is made up of 15 amino acids. The chain's CDR3 is CASSDRQGRRYGYTF. In DNA form, the CDR3 reads TGCGCCAGCAGCGACCGACAGGGGCGTCGCTATGGCTACACCTTC.

The chain couples TRBV19 to TRBJ2-2; TRBD2 aligns across 11 bases. V lost 3 bases, J lost 8 bases, and 5 bases stayed unmatched. The CDR3 runs 15 residues. The germline V gene encodes CDR1 LNHDA and CDR2 SQIVND (reference sequence). As DNA, the CDR3 is TGTGCCAGTAGTATGTTCCTAGCGGGAGGAGGGGAGCTGTTTTTT. This gives the protein CASSMFLAGGGELFF.

The J gene is TRBJ2-1, the V gene TRBV30; 8 bases agree with TRBD2. V was clipped by 0 bases and J by 6 bases; unmatched bases: 13. The germline V gene has CDR1 GTSNPN and CDR2 SVGIG (reference sequence). The CDR3 is 17 amino acids. The chain's CDR3 is CAWSVGVAGKIFNEQFF. The CDR3 DNA sequence: TGTGCCTGGAGTGTTGGCGTAGCGGGGAAAATTTTCAATGAGCAGTTCTTC.

The gene calls are TRBV7-9 and TRBJ1-1; D remains ambiguous. Trimming shortened V by 1 base and J by 0 bases, and 9 bases separated the two germline ends. Germline V gene data show CDR1 as SEHNR and CDR2 as FQNEAQ (reference sequence). The CDR3 has 15 residues. CDR3 amino acids: CASSLEGVLNTEAFF. For the CDR3, the DNA is TGTGCCAGCAGCTTAGAGGGAGTTCTGAACACTGAAGCTTTCTTT.

This sequence joins TRBV5-4 and TRBJ2-7; 10 bases align to TRBD2. V was clipped by 0 bases and J by 3 bases; unmatched bases: 3. The CDR3 has 15 amino acids. The germline gives CDR1 SGHNT, CDR2 YYREEE (reference sequence). CDR3 protein: CASSLGASGSYEQYF. The CDR3 coding sequence is TGTGCCAGCAGCTTGGGTGCTAGCGGGAGCTACGAGCAGTACTTC.

The chain combines TRBV2 with TRBJ1-3, with a weak D call TRBD1 (5 bases). Germline-derived CDR1 and CDR2 are SNHLY and FYNNEI. This CDR3 contains 14 residues. V lost 7 bases to trimming and J lost 2 bases, with 12 bases between them. The CDR3 spells CASIRTLTGNTIYF. The CDR3, as DNA: TGTGCCAGCATCCGGACACTGACTGGAAACACCATATATTTT. Full variable domain (remainder filled in from reference TRBV2 and TRBJ1-3): EPEVTQTPSHQVTQMGQEVILRCVPISNHLYFYWYRQILGQKVEFLVSFYNNEISEKSEIFDDQFSVERPDGSNFTLKIRSTKLEDSAMYFCASIRTLTGNTIYFGEGSWLTVV.

J is TRBJ2-5 and V is TRBV5-1; a weak D match, TRBD1 (6 bases). The ends were cut back, 0 bases at V and 2 bases at J, with 14 bases in the middle. In germline, CDR1 is SGHRS, CDR2 YFSETQ. The CDR3 is 16 amino acids. CDR3 nucleotides: TGCGCCAGCAGCTTGGCGTACCGGACAGTTCAAGAGACCCAGTACTTC. Translation: CASSLAYRTVQETQYF. Full variable domain (rest looked up from reference TRBV5-1 and TRBJ2-5): KAGVTQTPRYLIKTRGQQVTLSCSPISGHRSVSWYQQTPGQGLQFLFEYFSETQRNKGNFPGRFSGRQFSNSRSEMNVSTLELGDSALYLCASSLAYRTVQETQYFGPGTRLLVL.

J is TRBJ2-7 and V is TRBV5-5, with D possibly TRBD1 on 6 matching bases. The germline CDR1 and CDR2 sequences are SGHKS and YYEKEE (reference sequence). V was trimmed by 2 bases and J by 2 bases, leaving 8 bases between them. This CDR3 has 13 amino acids. CDR3 in amino acids: CASSFTGTYEQYF. CDR3 DNA: TGTGCCAGCAGCTTTACAGGGACCTACGAGCAGTACTTC.

This chain connects TRBV19 to TRBJ2-1; D is undetermined. Per germline, CDR1 LNHDA and CDR2 SQIVND (reference sequence). The CDR3 has 15 residues. With 0 bases removed from V and 2 bases from J, the gap between germline ends came to 8 bases. The CDR3 coding sequence is TGTGCCAGTAGTATAGACTCGGGTGCCTACAATGAGCAGTTCTTC. Translated, it gives CASSIDSGAYNEQFF.

V and J are TRBV29-1 and TRBJ1-1; D might be TRBD1 (6 bases). V was shortened by 7 bases and J by 2 bases, with 14 bases between the two germline ends. Germline-derived CDR1 and CDR2 are SQVTM and ANQGSEA. This CDR3 contains 13 residues. The CDR3 DNA sequence: TGCAGCGCTACCCCAGGGGCTAACACTGAAGCTTTCTTT. Amino acid sequence: CSATPGANTEAFF.

The chain links TRBV27 to TRBJ2-5; 9 bases line up with TRBD1. V was pared by 5 bases and J by 1 base, with 5 bases of the junction left unmatched. The length of the CDR3 is 15 residues. Per germline, CDR1 MNHEY and CDR2 SMNVEV (reference sequence). CDR3 nucleotides: TGTGCCAGCAGTCTCTCGGACAGGGGCCAAGAGACCCAGTACTTC. Residues: CASSLSDRGQETQYF.

The rearrangement uses TRBV7-6 and TRBJ2-6; TRBD2 aligns across 7 bases. CDR3 length: 17 residues. Germline V lookup: CDR1 SGHVS, CDR2 FNYEAQ. The trim removed 5 bases at V and 1 base at J, leaving 8 bases unmatched. The CDR3 sequence is CASSRGRVGSGANVLTF. The DNA of the CDR3 is TGTGCCAGCAGCCGGGGGAGGGTTGGGTCTGGGGCCAACGTCCTGACTTTC.

This sequence joins TRBV2 and TRBJ1-1; 8 positions match TRBD1. CDR1 SNHLY and CDR2 FYNNEI come from the germline V gene. This CDR3 comprises 14 residues. Unmatched junction bases numbered 6, after V lost 9 bases and J lost 0 bases. The CDR3: CARRQGNVNTEAFF. CDR3 nucleotides: TGTGCCAGGCGACAGGGGAATGTGAACACTGAAGCTTTCTTT.

This sequence joins TRBV6-6 and TRBJ1-2, with TRBD1 identical over 8 bases. Germline V gene data show CDR1 as MNHNY and CDR2 as SVGAGI (reference sequence). This CDR3 comprises 14 residues. V lost 2 bases and J lost 6; bases outside the gene matches: 5. DNA for the CDR3: TGTGCCAGCAGTTACAATCAGGGGGCTGATGGCTACACCTTC. Its translation is CASSYNQGADGYTF.

This chain joins TRBV18 and TRBJ1-5; 9 nucleotides agree with TRBD1. V shed 5 bases, J shed 2 bases, and the junction held 7 bases outside the gene matches. The V gene's germline CDR1 is KGHSH and CDR2 LQKENI. The CDR3 contains 16 residues. Here the CDR3 reads CASSADRGIGNQPQHF. In DNA form, the CDR3 reads TGTGCCAGCTCAGCAGACAGGGGGATCGGCAATCAGCCCCAGCATTTT. Using reference TRBV18 and TRBJ1-5 for the parts outside the CDR3, the full variable domain is NAGVMQNPRHLVRRRGQEARLRCSPMKGHSHVYWYRQLPEEGLKFMVYLQKENIIDESGMPKERFSAEFPKEGPSILRIQQVVRGDSAAYFCASSADRGIGNQPQHFGDGTRLSIL.

V is TRBV19 and J is TRBJ1-1; 8 nucleotides agree with TRBD1. Trimming at V came to 11 bases and at J to 5 bases, leaving 16 bases not matched to a gene. Looked up from germline, CDR1 is LNHDA and CDR2 is SQIVND (reference sequence). The CDR3 runs 15 residues. CDR3 protein: CASHLPGQGATEAFF. CDR3 nucleotide sequence: TGTGCCTCCCATTTACCCGGCCAGGGGGCGACTGAAGCTTTCTTT.

About this clone itself: This CDR3 is also generated by other DNA sequences in the sample. This chain connects TRBV27 to TRBJ1-5; a possible D gene is TRBD1 (5 bases). Trimming took off 1 base at V and 0 bases at J, with 7 bases between the two ends. Germline CDR1 is MNHEY and CDR2 is SMNVEV (reference sequence). This CDR3 contains 15 residues. CDR3 protein: CASSLWGDSNQPQHF. CDR3 coding DNA: TGTGCCAGCAGTTTATGGGGGGATAGCAATCAGCCCCAGCATTTT.

This chain uses TRBV21-1 with TRBJ1-2. TRBV21-1 is described as a pseudogene. The CDR3 has 13 amino acids. DNA of the CDR3: TGTGCCACCCGGGGAGGGCTTTACTATGGCTACACCTTC. This gives the protein CATRGGLYYGYTF.

CDR3 in amino acids: CARSSARTGPLYGYTF. CDR3 DNA sequence: TGTGCCAGAAGCTCTGCTCGTACAGGGCCGCTTTATGGCTACACCTTC. V gene TRBV5-3 combines with J gene TRBJ1-2, with D possibly matching TRBD1 (6 bases). TRBV5-3 is known as an ORF, though its function is uncertain. The CDR3 has 16 residues. With 3 bases removed from V and 5 bases from J, the gap between germline ends came to 20 bases.

J is TRBJ1-5 and V is TRBV7-2; weak D call: TRBD1 (6 bases). The CDR3 sequence is 17 residues long. Deletions cut 0 bases from V and 12 bases from J, with 24 bases between. Germline-derived CDR1 and CDR2 are SGHTA and FQGNSA. CDR3 coding DNA: TGTGCCAGCAGCTTAGCAGTGGGGACAAGTGCCCCAATGGGCCAGCATTTT. Translated: CASSLAVGTSAPMGQHF.

This clone was counted only a few times. The rearrangement joins TRBV5-1 to TRBJ2-7, with D perhaps matching TRBD1 (6 bases). V shed 7 bases and J shed 3 bases, with 20 bases lying between them. This CDR3 has 15 amino acids. From germline, CDR1 is SGHRS and CDR2 YFSETQ. In DNA, the CDR3 is TGCGCCAGCGGGACACCCGGAAGAGCCCACTACGAGCAGTACTTC. Encoded protein: CASGTPGRAHYEQYF.

This chain links TRBV7-6 with TRBJ2-2; 15 bases are a match to TRBD2. Germline V CDR1 and CDR2: SGHVS, FNYEAQ. This CDR3 has 18 residues. V trimming: 1 base; J trimming: 6 bases; junction bases outside the gene matches: 6. Here the CDR3 reads CASSLEGLAGGSAGELFF. DNA of the CDR3: TGTGCCAGCAGCTTAGAGGGACTAGCGGGGGGTTCAGCCGGGGAGCTGTTTTTT.